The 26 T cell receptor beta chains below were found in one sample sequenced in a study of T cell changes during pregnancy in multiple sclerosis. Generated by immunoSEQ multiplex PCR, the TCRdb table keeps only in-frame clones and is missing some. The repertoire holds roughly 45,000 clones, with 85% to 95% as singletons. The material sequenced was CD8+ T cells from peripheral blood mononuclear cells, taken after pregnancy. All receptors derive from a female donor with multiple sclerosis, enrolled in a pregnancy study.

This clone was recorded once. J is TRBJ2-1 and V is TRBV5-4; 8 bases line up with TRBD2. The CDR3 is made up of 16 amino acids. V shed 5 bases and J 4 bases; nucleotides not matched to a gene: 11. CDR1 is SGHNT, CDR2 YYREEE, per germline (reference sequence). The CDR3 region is CASSYQGLATYNEQFF. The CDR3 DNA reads TGTGCCAGCAGTTATCAAGGACTAGCTACTTACAATGAGCAGTTCTTC.

CDR3 region: CASSVGGGEQFF. For the CDR3, the DNA is TGTGCCAGCAGCGTAGGAGGAGGGGAGCAGTTCTTC. The V gene is TRBV9, the J gene TRBJ2-1, with D possibly being TRBD2 (6 bases). The CDR3 has 12 residues. Germline CDR1 SGDLS, CDR2 YYNGEE. V was clipped by 0 bases and J by 10 bases, with 8 bases between them.

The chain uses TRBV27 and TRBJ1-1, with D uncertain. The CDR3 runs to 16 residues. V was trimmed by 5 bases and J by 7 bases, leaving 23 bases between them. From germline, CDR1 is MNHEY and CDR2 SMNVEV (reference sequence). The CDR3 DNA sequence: TGTGCCAGCAGTCCCCCCCCATCCTACCTCCATTTTGAAGCTTTCTTT. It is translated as CASSPPPSYLHFEAFF.

In nucleotides, the CDR3 is TGCGCCAGCAGCTTGTGGCTCTCGGCGGGGAACACAGATACGCAGTATTTT. Its protein is CASSLWLSAGNTDTQYF. The gene calls are TRBV5-1 and TRBJ2-3; possible D gene TRBD2, 6 bases. The CDR3 covers 17 residues. Germline CDR1 and CDR2: SGHRS and YFSETQ. V shed 1 base and J shed 2 bases, with 17 bases lying between them.

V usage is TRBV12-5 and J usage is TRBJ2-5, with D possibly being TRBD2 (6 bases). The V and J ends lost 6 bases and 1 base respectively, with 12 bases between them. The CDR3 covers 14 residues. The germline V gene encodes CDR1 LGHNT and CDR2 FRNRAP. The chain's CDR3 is CASGVAGTQETQYF. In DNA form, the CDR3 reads TGTGCTAGTGGAGTCGCGGGAACCCAAGAGACCCAGTACTTC.

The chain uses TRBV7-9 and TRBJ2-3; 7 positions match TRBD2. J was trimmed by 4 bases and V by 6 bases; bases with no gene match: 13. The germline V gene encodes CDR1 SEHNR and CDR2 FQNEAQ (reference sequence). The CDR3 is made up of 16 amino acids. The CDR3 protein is CASRSPFLGGADTQYF. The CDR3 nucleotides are TGTGCCAGCAGATCCCCCTTTTTGGGGGGGGCAGATACGCAGTATTTT. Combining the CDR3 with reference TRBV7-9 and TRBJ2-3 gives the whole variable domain DTGVSQNPRHKITKRGQNVTFRCDPISEHNRLYWYRQTLGQGPEFLTYFQNEAQLEKSRLLSDRFSAERPKGSFSTLEIQRTEQGDSAMYLCASRSPFLGGADTQYFGPGTRLTVL.

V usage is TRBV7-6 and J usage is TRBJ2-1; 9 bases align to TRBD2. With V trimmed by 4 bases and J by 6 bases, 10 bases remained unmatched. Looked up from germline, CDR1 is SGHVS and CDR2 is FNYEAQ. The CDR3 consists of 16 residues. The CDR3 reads CASSSTTSGGLNEQFF. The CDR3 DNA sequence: TGTGCCAGCAGCTCGACGACTAGCGGAGGCCTCAATGAGCAGTTCTTC.

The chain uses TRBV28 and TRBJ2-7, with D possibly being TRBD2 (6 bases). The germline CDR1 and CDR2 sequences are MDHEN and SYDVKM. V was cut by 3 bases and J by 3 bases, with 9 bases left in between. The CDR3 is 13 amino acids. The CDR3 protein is CASSFGGIYEQYF. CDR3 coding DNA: TGTGCCAGCAGTTTTGGGGGGATCTACGAGCAGTACTTC.

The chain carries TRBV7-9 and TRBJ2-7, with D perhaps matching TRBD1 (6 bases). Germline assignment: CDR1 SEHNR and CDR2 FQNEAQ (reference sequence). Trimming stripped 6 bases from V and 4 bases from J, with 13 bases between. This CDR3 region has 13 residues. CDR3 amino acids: CASSSGTRYEQYF. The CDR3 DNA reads TGTGCCAGCAGTTCCGGGACAAGATACGAGCAGTACTTC.

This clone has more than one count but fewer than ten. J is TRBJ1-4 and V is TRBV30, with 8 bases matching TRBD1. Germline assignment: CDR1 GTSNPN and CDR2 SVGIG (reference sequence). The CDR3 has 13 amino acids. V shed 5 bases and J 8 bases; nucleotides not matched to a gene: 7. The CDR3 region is CAWGQGISEKLFF. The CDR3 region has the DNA TGTGCCTGGGGACAGGGAATAAGCGAAAAACTGTTTTTT. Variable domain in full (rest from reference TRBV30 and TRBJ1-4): SQTIHQWPATLVQPVGSPLSLECTVEGTSNPNLYWYRQAAGRGLQLLFYSVGIGQISSEVPQNLSASRPQDRQFILSSKKLLLSDSGFYLCAWGQGISEKLFFGSGTQLSVL.

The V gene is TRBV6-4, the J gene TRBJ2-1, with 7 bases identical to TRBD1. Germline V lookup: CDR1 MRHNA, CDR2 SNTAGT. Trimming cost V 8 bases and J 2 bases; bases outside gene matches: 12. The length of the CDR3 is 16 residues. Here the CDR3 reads CASFEYRGFPYNEQFF. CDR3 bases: TGTGCCAGCTTCGAATACAGGGGCTTCCCCTACAATGAGCAGTTCTTC.

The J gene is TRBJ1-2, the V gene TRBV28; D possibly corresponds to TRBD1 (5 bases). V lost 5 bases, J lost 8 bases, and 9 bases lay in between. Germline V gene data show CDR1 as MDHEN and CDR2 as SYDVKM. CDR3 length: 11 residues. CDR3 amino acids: CASSVQAGYTF. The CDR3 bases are TGTGCCAGCAGTGTACAGGCAGGCTACACCTTC.

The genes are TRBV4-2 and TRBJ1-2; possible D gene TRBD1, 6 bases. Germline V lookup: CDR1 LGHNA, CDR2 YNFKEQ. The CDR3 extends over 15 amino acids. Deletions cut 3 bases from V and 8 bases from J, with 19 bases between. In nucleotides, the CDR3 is TGTGCCAGCAGCCAGCCCACGGGGGGCGCAGGGGGCTACACCTTC. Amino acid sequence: CASSQPTGGAGGYTF.

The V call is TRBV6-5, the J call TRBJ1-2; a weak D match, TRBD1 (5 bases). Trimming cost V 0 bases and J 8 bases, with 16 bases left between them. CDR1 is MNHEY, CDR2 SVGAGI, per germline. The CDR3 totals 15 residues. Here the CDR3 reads CASSYSLAGKAGYTF. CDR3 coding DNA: TGTGCCAGCAGTTACTCGCTTGCAGGGAAGGCCGGCTACACCTTC.

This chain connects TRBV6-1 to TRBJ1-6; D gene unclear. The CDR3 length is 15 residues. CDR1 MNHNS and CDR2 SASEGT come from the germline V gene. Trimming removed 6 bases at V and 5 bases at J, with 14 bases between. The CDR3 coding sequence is TGTGCCAGCAGCCCAGCGGGGTTGCATAATTCACCCCTCCACTTT. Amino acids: CASSPAGLHNSPLHF.

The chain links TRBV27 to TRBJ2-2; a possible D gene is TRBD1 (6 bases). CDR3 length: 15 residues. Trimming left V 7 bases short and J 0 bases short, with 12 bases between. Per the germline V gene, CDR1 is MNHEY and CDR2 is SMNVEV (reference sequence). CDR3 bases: TGTGCCAGCACCCTGGACAGCCCGAACACCGGGGAGCTGTTTTTT. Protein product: CASTLDSPNTGELFF.

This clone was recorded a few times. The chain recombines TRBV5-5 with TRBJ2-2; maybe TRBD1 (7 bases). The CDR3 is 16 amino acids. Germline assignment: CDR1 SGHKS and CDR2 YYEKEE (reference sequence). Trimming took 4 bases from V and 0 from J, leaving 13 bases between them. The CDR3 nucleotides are TGTGCCAGCAGCCCGGAGGGGGCTTCGAACACCGGGGAGCTGTTTTTT. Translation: CASSPEGASNTGELFF.

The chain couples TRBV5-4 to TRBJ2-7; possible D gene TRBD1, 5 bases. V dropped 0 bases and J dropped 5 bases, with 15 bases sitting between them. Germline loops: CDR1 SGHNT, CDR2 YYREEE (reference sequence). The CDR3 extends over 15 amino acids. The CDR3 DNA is TGTGCCAGCAGCTTGGAAGGGGCAGGGCTGAACGAGCAGTACTTC. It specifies CASSLEGAGLNEQYF.

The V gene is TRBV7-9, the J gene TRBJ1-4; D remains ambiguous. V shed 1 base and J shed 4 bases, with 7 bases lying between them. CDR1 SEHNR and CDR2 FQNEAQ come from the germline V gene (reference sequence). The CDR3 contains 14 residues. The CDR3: CASSLDSLNEKLFF. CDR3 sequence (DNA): TGTGCCAGCAGCTTAGATAGCCTTAATGAAAAACTGTTTTTT.

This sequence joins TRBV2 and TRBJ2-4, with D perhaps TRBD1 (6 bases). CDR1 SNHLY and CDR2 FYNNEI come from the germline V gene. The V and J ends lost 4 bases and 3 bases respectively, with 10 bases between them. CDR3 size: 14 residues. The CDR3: CASSGQEDKNIQYF. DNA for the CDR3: TGTGCCAGCAGTGGACAGGAGGACAAAAACATTCAGTACTTC.

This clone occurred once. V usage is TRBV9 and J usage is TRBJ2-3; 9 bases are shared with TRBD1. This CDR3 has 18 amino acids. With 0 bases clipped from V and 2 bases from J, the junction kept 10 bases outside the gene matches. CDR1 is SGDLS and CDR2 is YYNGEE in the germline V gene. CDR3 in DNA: TGTGCCAGCAGCGTAGTCCGGATCGGGACAGGGACCACAGATACGCAGTATTTT. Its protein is CASSVVRIGTGTTDTQYF.

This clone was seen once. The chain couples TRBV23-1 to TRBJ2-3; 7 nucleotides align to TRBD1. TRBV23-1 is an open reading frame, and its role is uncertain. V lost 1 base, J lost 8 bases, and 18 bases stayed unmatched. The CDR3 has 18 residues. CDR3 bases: TGCGCCAGCAGTCAATATAGGTTGGTGGGACAGACCTTACTTACGCAGTATTTT. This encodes CASSQYRLVGQTLLTQYF.

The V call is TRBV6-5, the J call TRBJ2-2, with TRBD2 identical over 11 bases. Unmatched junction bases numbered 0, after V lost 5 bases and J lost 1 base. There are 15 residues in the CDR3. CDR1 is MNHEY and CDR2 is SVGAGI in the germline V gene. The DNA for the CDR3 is TGTGCCAGCAGTGGGACTAGCGGGAACACCGGGGAGCTGTTTTTT. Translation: CASSGTSGNTGELFF.

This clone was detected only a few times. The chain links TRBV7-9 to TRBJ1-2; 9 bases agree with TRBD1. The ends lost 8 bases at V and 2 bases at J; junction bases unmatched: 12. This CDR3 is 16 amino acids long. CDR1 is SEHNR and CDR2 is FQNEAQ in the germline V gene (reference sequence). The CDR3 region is CASEFVTGTGNYGYTF. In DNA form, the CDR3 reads TGTGCCAGCGAGTTCGTTACCGGGACAGGGAACTATGGCTACACCTTC.

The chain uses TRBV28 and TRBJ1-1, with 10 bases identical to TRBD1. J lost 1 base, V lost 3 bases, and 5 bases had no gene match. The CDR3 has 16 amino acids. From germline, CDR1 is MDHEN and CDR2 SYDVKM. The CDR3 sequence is CASSFPDRGGNTEAFF. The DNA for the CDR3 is TGTGCCAGCAGTTTTCCGGACAGGGGGGGGAACACTGAAGCTTTCTTT.

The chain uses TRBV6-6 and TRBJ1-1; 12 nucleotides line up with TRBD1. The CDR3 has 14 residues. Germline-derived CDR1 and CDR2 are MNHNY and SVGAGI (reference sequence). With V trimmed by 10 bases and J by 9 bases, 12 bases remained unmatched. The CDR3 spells CATEAGTGGSQAFF. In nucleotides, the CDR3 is TGTGCCACCGAAGCCGGGACAGGGGGCTCCCAAGCTTTCTTT.